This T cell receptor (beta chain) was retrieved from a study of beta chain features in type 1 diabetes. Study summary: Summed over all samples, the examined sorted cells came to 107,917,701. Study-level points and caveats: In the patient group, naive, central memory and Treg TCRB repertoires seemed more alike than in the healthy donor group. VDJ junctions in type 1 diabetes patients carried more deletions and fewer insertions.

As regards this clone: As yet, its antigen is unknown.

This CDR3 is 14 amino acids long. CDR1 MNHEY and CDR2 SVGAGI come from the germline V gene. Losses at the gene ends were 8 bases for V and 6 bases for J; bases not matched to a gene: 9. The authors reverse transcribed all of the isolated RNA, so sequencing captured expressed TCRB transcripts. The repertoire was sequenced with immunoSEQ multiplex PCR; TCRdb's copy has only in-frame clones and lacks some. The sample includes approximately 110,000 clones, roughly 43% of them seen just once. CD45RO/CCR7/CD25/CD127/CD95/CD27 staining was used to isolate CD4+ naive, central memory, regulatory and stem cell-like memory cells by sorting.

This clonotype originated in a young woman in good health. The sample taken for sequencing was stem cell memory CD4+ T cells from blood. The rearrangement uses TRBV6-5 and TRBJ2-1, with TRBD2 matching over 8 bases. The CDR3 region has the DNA TGTGCCAGCTGCGGAACTAGCGGAGCCAATGAGCAGTTCTTC. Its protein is CASCGTSGANEQFF.